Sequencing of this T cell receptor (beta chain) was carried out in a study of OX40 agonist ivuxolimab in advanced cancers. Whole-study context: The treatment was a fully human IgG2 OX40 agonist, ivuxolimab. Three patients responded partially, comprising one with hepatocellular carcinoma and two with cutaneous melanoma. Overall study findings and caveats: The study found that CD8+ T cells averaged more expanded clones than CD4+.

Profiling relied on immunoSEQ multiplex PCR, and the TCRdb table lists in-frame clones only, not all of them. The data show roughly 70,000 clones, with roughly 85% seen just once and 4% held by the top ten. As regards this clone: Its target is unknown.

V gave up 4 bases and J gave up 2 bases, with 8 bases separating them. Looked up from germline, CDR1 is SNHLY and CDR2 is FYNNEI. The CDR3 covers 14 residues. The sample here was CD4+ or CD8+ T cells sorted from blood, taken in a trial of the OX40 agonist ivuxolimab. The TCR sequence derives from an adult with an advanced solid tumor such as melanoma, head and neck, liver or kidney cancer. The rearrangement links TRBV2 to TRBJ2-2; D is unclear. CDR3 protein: CASSVLPNTGELFF. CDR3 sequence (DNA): TGTGCCAGCAGTGTCCTCCCAAACACCGGGGAGCTGTTTTTT.